This T cell receptor (beta chain) was recovered during a study of neoadjuvant anti-PD-1 for oral cavity cancer. In the study overall: Around day 43, patients without progression received a fourth nivolumab dose before surgery.

This CDR3 is built from 15 residues. Trimming cost V 7 bases and J 0 bases, with 17 bases left between them. Germline lookup yields CDR1 SQVTM and CDR2 ANQGSEA. The repertoire was sequenced with immunoSEQ multiplex PCR; TCRdb's copy has only in-frame clones and lacks some. The repertoire holds tens of thousands of clones, with 70% to 85% as singletons. The sequence was collected from a person aged 35-79 years with oral cavity squamous cell carcinoma. The V and J genes are TRBV29-1 and TRBJ2-3, with D uncertain. The specimen comprised PBMCs, sampled before nivolumab (anti-PD-1) treatment. The CDR3 protein is CSAGQSITSTDTQYF. For the CDR3, the DNA is TGCAGCGCAGGTCAGAGTATTACTAGCACAGATACGCAGTATTTT.